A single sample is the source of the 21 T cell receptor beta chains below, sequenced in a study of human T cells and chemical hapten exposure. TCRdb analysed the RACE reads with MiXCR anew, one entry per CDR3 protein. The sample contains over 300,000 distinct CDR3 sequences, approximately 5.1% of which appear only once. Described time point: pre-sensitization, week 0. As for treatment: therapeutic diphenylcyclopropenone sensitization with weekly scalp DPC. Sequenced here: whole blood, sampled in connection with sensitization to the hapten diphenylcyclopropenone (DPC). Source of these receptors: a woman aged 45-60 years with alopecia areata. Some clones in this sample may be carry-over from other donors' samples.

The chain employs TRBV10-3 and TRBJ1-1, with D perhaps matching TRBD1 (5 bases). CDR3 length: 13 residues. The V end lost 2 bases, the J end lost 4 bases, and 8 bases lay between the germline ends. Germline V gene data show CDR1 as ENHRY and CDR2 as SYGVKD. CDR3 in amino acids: CAISEGGGTEAFF. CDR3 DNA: TGTGCCATCAGTGAGGGGGGAGGCACTGAAGCTTTCTTT.

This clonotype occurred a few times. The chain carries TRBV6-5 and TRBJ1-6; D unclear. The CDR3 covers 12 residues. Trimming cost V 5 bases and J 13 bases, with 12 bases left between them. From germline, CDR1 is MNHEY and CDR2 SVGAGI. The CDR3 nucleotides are TGTGCCAGCAGTGGGCCGAGGTCCCCCCTCCACTTT. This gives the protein CASSGPRSPLHF.

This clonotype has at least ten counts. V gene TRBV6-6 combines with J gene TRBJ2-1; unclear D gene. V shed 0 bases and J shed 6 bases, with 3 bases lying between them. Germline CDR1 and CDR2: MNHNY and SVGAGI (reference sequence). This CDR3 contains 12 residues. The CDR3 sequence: CASSYSSNEQFF. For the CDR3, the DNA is TGTGCCAGCAGTTACTCGTCCAATGAGCAGTTCTTC.

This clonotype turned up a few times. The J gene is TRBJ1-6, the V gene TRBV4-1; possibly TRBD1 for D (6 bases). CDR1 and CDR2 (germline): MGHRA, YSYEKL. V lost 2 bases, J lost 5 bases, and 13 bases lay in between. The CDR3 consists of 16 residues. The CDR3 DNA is TGCGCCAGCAGCCAAAGCCAGGGGAAAAATAATTCACCCCTCCACTTT. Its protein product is CASSQSQGKNNSPLHF.

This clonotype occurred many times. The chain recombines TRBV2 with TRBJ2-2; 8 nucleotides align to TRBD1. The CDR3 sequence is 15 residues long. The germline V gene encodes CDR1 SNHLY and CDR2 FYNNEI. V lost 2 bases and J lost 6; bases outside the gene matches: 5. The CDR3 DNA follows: TGTGCCAGCAGTGAACCCAGGGGGCTTTCCGGGGAGCTGTTTTTT. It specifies CASSEPRGLSGELFF.

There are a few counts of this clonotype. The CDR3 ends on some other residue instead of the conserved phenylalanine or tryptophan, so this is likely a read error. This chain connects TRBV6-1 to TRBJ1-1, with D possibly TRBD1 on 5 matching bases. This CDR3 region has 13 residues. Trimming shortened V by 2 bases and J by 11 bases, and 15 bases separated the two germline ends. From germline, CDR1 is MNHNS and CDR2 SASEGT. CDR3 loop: CASSERAGNRAFL. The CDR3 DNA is TGTGCCAGCAGTGAACGAGCAGGGAATAGGGCTTTCCTT.

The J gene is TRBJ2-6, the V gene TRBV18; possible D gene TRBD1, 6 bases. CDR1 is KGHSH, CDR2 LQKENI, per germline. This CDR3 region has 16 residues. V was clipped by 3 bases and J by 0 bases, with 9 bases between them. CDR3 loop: CASSPGQYSGANVLTF. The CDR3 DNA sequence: TGTGCCAGCTCACCTGGACAGTACTCTGGGGCCAACGTCCTGACTTTC.

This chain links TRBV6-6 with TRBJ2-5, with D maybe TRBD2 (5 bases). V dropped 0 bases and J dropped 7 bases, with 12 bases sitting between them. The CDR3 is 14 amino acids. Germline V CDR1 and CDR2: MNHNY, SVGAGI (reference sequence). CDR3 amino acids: CASSYSKDWGTQYF. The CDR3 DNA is TGTGCCAGCAGTTACTCGAAGGACTGGGGGACCCAGTACTTC.

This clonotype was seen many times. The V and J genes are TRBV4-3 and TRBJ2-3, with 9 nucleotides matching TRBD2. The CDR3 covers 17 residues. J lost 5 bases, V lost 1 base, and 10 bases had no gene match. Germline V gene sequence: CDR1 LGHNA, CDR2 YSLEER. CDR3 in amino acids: CASSQAGAGGLGDTQYF. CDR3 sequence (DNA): TGCGCCAGCAGCCAAGCTGGGGCGGGAGGGCTCGGAGATACGCAGTATTTT.

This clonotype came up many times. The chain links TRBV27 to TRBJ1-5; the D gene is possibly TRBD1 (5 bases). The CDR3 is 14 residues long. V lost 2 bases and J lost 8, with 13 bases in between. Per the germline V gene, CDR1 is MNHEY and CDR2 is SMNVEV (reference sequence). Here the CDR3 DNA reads TGTGCCAGCAGTTTAGCGGGGCGAGGGGAGCCCCAGCATTTT. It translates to CASSLAGRGEPQHF.

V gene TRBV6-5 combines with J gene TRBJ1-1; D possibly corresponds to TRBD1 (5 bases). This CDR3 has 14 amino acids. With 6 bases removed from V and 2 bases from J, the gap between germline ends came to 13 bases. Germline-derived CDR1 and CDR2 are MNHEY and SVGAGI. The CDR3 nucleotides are TGTGCCAGCAGCCGTACAGGTATCAACACTGAAGCTTTCTTT. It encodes CASSRTGINTEAFF.

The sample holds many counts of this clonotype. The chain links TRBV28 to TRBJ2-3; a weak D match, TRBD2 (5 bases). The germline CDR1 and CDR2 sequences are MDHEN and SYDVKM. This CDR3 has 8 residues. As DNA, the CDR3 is TGTCTCGCGGGTACGCAGTATTTT. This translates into CLAGTQYF.

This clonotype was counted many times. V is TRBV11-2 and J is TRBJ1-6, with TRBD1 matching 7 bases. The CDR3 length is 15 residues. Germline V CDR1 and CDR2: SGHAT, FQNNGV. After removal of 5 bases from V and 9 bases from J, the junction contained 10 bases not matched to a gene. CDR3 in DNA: TGTGCCAGCAGCCCAGGAGGGGGCCTGGGTTCACCCCTCCACTTT. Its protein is CASSPGGGLGSPLHF.

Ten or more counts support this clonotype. The CDR3 is CASSVRSYEQYF. Here the CDR3 DNA reads TGTGCCAGCAGTGTCAGGTCCTACGAGCAGTACTTC. V is TRBV2 and J is TRBJ2-7; D is uncertain. Germline V gene sequence: CDR1 SNHLY, CDR2 FYNNEI. Between the trimmed V and J ends, which lost 4 bases and 1 base, there was a span of 5 bases. The CDR3 has 12 amino acids.

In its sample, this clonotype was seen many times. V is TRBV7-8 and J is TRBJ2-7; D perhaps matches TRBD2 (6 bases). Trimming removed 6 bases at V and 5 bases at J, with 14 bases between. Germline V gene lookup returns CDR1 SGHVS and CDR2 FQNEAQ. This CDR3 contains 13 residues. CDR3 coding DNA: TGTGCCAGCAGGGGGAGATGGGGGGACGAGCAGTACTTC. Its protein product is CASRGRWGDEQYF.

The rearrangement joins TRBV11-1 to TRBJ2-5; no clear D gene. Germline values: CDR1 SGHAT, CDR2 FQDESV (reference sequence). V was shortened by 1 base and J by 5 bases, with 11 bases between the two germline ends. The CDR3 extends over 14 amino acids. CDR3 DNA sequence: TGTGCCAGCAGCTTAGAGGCCAGGATGGAGACCCAGTACTTC. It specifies CASSLEARMETQYF.

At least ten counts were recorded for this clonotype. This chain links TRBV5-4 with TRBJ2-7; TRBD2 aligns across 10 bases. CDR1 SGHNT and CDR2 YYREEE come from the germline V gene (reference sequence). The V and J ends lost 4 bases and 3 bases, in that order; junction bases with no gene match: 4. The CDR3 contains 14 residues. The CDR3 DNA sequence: TGTGCCAGCAGCGCTTCTAGCGGGGGCTACGAGCAGTACTTC. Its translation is CASSASSGGYEQYF.

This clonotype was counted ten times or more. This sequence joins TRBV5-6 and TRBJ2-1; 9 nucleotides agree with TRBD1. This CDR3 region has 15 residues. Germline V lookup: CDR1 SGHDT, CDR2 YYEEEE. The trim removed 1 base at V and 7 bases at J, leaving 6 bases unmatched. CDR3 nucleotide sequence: TGTGCCAGCAGCTTGCGGACAGGGGTACAGAATGAGCAGTTCTTC. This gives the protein CASSLRTGVQNEQFF.

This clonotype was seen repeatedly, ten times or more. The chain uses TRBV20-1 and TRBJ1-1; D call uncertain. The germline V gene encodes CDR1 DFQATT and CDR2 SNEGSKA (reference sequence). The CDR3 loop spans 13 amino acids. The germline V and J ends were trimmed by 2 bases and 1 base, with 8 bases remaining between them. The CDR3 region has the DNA TGCAGTGCTAGAAGCGATACGAACACTGAAGCTTTCTTT. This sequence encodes CSARSDTNTEAFF.

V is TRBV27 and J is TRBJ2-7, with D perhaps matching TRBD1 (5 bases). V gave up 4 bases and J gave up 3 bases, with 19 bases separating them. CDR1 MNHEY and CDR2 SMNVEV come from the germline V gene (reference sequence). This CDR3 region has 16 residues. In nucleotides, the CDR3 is TGTGCCAGCAGTTCGAGTCCGGCGGCAGGGTTCTACGAGCAGTACTTC. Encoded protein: CASSSSPAAGFYEQYF.

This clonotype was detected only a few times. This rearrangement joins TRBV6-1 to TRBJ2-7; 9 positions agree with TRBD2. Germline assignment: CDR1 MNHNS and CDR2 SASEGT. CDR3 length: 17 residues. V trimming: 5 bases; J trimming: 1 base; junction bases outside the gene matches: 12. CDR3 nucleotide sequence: TGTGCCAGCAGTCCGACGGGTAGCGGGGGATTGTCCTACGAGCAGTACTTC. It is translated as CASSPTGSGGLSYEQYF.